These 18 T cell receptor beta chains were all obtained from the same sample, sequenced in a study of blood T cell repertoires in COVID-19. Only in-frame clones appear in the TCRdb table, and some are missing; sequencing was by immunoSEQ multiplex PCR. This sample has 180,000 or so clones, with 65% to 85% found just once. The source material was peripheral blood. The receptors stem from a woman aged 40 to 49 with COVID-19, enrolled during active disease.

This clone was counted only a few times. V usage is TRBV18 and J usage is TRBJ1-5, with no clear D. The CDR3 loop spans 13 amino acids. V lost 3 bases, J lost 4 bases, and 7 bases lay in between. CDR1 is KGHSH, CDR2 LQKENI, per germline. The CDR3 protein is CASSPVLNQPQHF. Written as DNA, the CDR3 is TGTGCCAGCTCACCCGTACTAAATCAGCCCCAGCATTTT.

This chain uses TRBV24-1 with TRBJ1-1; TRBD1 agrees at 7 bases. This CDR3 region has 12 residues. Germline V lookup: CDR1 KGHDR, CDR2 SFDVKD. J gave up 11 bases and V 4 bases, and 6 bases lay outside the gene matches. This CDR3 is CATSDLQGKAFF. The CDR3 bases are TGTGCCACCAGTGACCTACAGGGGAAGGCTTTCTTT.

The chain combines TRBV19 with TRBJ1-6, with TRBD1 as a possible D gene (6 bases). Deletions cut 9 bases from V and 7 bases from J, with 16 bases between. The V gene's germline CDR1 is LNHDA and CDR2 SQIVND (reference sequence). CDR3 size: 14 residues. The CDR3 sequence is CASQTRGGNSPLHF. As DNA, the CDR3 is TGTGCCAGCCAGACCAGGGGCGGCAATTCACCCCTCCACTTT.

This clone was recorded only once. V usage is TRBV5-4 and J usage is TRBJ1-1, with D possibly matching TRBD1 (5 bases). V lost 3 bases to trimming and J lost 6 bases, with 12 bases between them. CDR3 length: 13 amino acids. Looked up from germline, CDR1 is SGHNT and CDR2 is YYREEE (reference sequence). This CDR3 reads CASSWAGDPEAFF. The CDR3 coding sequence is TGTGCCAGCAGCTGGGCGGGGGACCCTGAAGCTTTCTTT.

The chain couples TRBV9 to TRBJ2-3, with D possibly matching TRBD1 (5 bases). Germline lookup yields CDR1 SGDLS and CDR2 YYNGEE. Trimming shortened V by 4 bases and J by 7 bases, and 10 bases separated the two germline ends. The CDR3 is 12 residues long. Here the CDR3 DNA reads TGTGCCAGCAGCCCACCAGGGTATACGCAGTATTTT. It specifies CASSPPGYTQYF.

The CDR3 sequence: CASSLGHSQNTEAFF. The CDR3 DNA sequence: TGCGCCAGCAGCTTGGGACATTCTCAGAACACTGAAGCTTTCTTT. The chain joins TRBV5-1 to TRBJ1-1; no firm D call. Germline V gene lookup returns CDR1 SGHRS and CDR2 YFSETQ. V was pared by 0 bases and J by 1 base, with 10 bases between. The CDR3 has 15 amino acids. Combining the CDR3 with reference TRBV5-1 and TRBJ1-1 gives the whole variable domain KAGVTQTPRYLIKTRGQQVTLSCSPISGHRSVSWYQQTPGQGLQFLFEYFSETQRNKGNFPGRFSGRQFSNSRSEMNVSTLELGDSALYLCASSLGHSQNTEAFFGQGTRLTVV.

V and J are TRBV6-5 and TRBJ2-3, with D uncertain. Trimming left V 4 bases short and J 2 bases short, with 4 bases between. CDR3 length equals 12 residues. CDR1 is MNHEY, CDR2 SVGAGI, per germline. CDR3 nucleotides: TGTGCCAGCAGTTCCCTCACAGATACGCAGTATTTT. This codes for CASSSLTDTQYF.

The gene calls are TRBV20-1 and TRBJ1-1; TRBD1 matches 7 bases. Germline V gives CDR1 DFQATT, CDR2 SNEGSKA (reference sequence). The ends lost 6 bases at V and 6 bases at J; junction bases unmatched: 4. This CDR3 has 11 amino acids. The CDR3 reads CSANRGPEAFF. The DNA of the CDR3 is TGCAGTGCCAACAGGGGTCCTGAAGCTTTCTTT.

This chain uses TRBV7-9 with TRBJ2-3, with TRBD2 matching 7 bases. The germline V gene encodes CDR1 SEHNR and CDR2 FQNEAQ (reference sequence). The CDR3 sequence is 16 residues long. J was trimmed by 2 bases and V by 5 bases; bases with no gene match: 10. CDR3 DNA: TGTGCCAGCAGCCGAGGGTTGGCGGGAGTCACAGATACGCAGTATTTT. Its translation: CASSRGLAGVTDTQYF.

The CDR3 DNA is TGTGCCAGCAGTTTCTCGATGACAGGGAACACCGGGGAGCTGTTTTTT. Protein product: CASSFSMTGNTGELFF. The genes are TRBV27 and TRBJ2-2; tentatively, D is TRBD1 (6 bases). The ends were cut back, 3 bases at V and 1 base at J, with 12 bases in the middle. Germline V gene data show CDR1 as MNHEY and CDR2 as SMNVEV (reference sequence). The length of the CDR3 is 16 residues.

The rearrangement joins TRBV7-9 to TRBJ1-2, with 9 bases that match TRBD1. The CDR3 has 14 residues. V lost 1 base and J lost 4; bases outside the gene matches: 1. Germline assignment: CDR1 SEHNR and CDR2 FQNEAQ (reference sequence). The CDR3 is CASSLEQGAYGYTF. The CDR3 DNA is TGTGCCAGCAGCTTAGAACAGGGGGCCTATGGCTACACCTTC.

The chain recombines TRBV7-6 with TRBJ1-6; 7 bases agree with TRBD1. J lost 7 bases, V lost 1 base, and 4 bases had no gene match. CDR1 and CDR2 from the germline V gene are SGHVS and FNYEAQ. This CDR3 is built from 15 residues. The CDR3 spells CASSLGAGGNSPLHF. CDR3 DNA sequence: TGTGCCAGCAGCTTAGGGGCAGGGGGAAATTCACCCCTCCACTTT.

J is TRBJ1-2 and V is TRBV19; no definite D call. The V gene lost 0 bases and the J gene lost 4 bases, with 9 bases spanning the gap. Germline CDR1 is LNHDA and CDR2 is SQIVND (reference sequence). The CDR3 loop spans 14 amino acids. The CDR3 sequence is CASSIDFSFYGYTF. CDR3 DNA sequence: TGTGCCAGTAGTATAGATTTCAGTTTCTATGGCTACACCTTC. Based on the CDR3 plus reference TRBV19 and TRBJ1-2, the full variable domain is DGGITQSPKYLFRKEGQNVTLSCEQNLNHDAMYWYRQDPGQGLRLIYYSQIVNDFQKGDIAEGYSVSREKKESFPLTVTSAQKNPTAFYLCASSIDFSFYGYTFGSGTRLTVV.

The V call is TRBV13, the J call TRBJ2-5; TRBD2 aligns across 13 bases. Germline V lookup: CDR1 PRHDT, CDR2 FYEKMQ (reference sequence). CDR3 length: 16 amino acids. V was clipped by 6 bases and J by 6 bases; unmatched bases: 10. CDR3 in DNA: TGTGCCAGCAGGCGTTCACTAGCGGGGGGGGTAAAGACCCAGTACTTC. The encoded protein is CASRRSLAGGVKTQYF.

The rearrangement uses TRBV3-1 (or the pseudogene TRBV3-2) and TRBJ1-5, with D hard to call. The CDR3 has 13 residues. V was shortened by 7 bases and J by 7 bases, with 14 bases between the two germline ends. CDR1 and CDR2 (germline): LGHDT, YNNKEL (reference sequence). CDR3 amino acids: CASKGGINQPQHF. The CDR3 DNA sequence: TGTGCCAGCAAAGGAGGAATCAACCAGCCCCAGCATTTT.

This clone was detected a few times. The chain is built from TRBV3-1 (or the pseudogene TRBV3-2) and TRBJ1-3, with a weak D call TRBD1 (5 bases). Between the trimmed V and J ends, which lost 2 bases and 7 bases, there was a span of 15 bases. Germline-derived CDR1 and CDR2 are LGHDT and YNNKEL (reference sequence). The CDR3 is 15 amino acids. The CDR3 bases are TGTGCCAGCAGCCAACCGGACATCCGAGCGAACACCATATATTTT. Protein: CASSQPDIRANTIYF.

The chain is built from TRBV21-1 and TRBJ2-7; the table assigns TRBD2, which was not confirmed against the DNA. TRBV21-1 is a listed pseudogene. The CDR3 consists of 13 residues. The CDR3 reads CASSSRLADEQYF. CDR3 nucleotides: TGTGCCAGCAGCTCCCGACTAGCCGACGAGCAGTACTTC.

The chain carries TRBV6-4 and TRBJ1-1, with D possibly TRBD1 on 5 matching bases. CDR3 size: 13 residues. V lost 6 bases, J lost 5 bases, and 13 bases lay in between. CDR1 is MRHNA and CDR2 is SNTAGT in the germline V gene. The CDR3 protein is CASSMRGGTEAFF. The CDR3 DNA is TGTGCCAGCAGCATGCGGGGGGGGACTGAAGCTTTCTTT.